Listed here are 18 T cell receptor beta chains from one sample, sequenced in a study of shared clonotypes between healthy human individuals. It was CD45RO-negative cells, positively selected for CCR7, that made up naive CD8 cells, with terminally differentiated effector memory CD45RA+ cells excluded. This table comes from immunoSEQ multiplex PCR, and its TCRdb copy is limited to in-frame clones, with some not included. The repertoire holds some 1,900,000 clones, 85% to 95% seen once, with around 1% in the top ten. The material sequenced was naive CD8+ T cells sorted from blood. The receptor set was obtained from a man between 18 and 35 years old in good health.

The chain joins TRBV7-9 to TRBJ2-1, with 9 bases identical to TRBD2. V shed 6 bases, J shed 6 bases, and the junction held 3 bases outside the gene matches. The CDR3 spans 13 residues. Germline V CDR1 and CDR2: SEHNR, FQNEAQ (reference sequence). The CDR3 bases are TGTGCCAGCAGATGGCGGGAGGGCAATGAGCAGTTCTTC. The encoded protein is CASRWREGNEQFF.

The chain employs TRBV5-1 and TRBJ2-2, with 14 bases matching TRBD2. The CDR3 is made up of 17 amino acids. With V trimmed by 3 bases and J by 0 bases, 1 base remained unmatched. Germline V lookup: CDR1 SGHRS, CDR2 YFSETQ. The CDR3 here is CASSWTSGGPNTGELFF. For the CDR3, the DNA is TGCGCCAGCAGCTGGACTAGCGGGGGGCCGAACACCGGGGAGCTGTTTTTT.

V gene TRBV7-9 combines with J gene TRBJ1-1; TRBD1 matches at 7 bases. This CDR3 comprises 15 residues. The germline gives CDR1 SEHNR, CDR2 FQNEAQ (reference sequence). With 8 bases clipped from V and 0 bases from J, the junction kept 9 bases outside the gene matches. The CDR3 nucleotides are TGTGCCAGCCTCGGGGCTGGACAGGTGAACACTGAAGCTTTCTTT. It is translated as CASLGAGQVNTEAFF.

This clone appeared a few times. V and J are TRBV30 and TRBJ1-2; unclear D gene. Germline V gene lookup returns CDR1 GTSNPN and CDR2 SVGIG (reference sequence). Trimming removed 0 bases at V and 10 bases at J, with 9 bases between. The CDR3 contains 11 residues. The CDR3 is CAWSVSVLYTF. The CDR3 DNA is TGTGCCTGGAGTGTATCGGTCCTCTACACCTTC.

This clone was seen a few times. At one end, the junction sequence differs from germline, possibly due to a read error. This rearrangement joins TRBV13 to TRBJ1-3; D is uncertain. Germline CDR1 is PRHDT and CDR2 is FYEKMQ (reference sequence). There are 14 residues in the CDR3. CDR3 sequence: CASRLGHVGNTIYF. CDR3 sequence (DNA): TGTGCCAGCAGGTTAGGCCATGTTGGAAACACCATATATTTT.

The V gene is TRBV7-8, the J gene TRBJ2-7; 7 nucleotides align to TRBD2. V shed 5 bases, J shed 3 bases, and the junction held 13 bases outside the gene matches. This CDR3 has 16 amino acids. Germline V gene data show CDR1 as SGHVS and CDR2 as FQNEAQ. This CDR3 is CASSTPPGLQNYEQYF. The CDR3 coding sequence is TGTGCCAGCAGCACCCCACCGGGACTACAAAACTACGAGCAGTACTTC.

The chain has TRBV5-8 and TRBJ2-5; 9 bases are shared with TRBD1. Germline V lookup: CDR1 SGHTS, CDR2 YDEGEE. V gave up 4 bases and J gave up 4 bases; unmatched junction bases: 8. The length of the CDR3 is 15 residues. CDR3 nucleotides: TGTGCCAGCAGCCCACGACAGGGGGTGGGAGAGACCCAGTACTTC. Translating it yields CASSPRQGVGETQYF.

On this clone: Other DNA sequences in this sample translate to the same CDR3. The chain links TRBV7-9 to TRBJ1-4; D is possibly TRBD1 (5 bases). The CDR3 runs 14 residues. Trimming left V 1 base short and J 3 bases short, with 6 bases between. CDR1 and CDR2 (germline): SEHNR, FQNEAQ (reference sequence). The CDR3 DNA sequence: TGTGCCAGCAGCTTAGTGGGGGCTAATGAAAAACTGTTTTTT. It encodes CASSLVGANEKLFF.

The V gene is TRBV21-1, the J gene TRBJ2-7; TRBD2, the table's D call, lacks a check against the DNA. TRBV21-1 is described as a pseudogene. This CDR3 spans 12 amino acids. The CDR3 spells CASITDCYEQYF. The CDR3 DNA follows: TGTGCCAGCATCACGGACTGCTACGAGCAGTACTTC.

The chain recombines TRBV4-1 with TRBJ2-7; TRBD2 aligns across 9 bases. J was trimmed by 7 bases and V by 4 bases; bases with no gene match: 11. The CDR3 covers 15 residues. The germline V gene encodes CDR1 MGHRA and CDR2 YSYEKL. CDR3 region: CASSLARGGPLEQYF. In DNA, the CDR3 is TGCGCCAGCAGCCTGGCGCGGGGGGGACCCTTGGAGCAGTACTTC.

The V and J genes are TRBV9 and TRBJ2-1; 10 positions agree with TRBD1. Germline V gene data show CDR1 as SGDLS and CDR2 as YYNGEE. Germline trimming cut 3 bases from V and 5 bases from J; bases unmatched to any gene: 5. The CDR3 has 15 amino acids. CDR3 bases: TGTGCCAGCAGCGCCCCGGGACAGGGGAACAATGAGCAGTTCTTC. This translates into CASSAPGQGNNEQFF.

J is TRBJ1-5 and V is TRBV6-1; D call uncertain. V was clipped by 3 bases and J by 7 bases, with 4 bases between them. The CDR3 has 11 residues. Germline loops: CDR1 MNHNS, CDR2 SASEGT. CDR3 loop: CASSDGQPQHF. The CDR3 DNA reads as TGTGCCAGCAGTGACGGGCAGCCCCAGCATTTT.

In regard to this clone: Other DNA sequences in the sample encode the same CDR3. The chain joins TRBV11-2 to TRBJ2-7; no clear D. The CDR3 is 12 amino acids. Germline CDR1 and CDR2: SGHAT and FQNNGV. V was pared by 4 bases and J by 0 bases, with 4 bases between. The CDR3 coding sequence is TGTGCCAGCAGCTCCAACTCCTACGAGCAGTACTTC. Translation gives CASSSNSYEQYF.

V is TRBV6-5 and J is TRBJ1-1; D unclear. There are 13 residues in the CDR3. Germline assignment: CDR1 MNHEY and CDR2 SVGAGI. V lost 2 bases and J lost 11, with 15 bases in between. Written as DNA, the CDR3 is TGTGCCAGCAGTTACACCGAGGGCCTGGGGGCTTTCTTT. Translated, it gives CASSYTEGLGAFF.

The genes are TRBV5-8 and TRBJ1-3; tentative D call: TRBD1 (6 bases). Germline V gene lookup returns CDR1 SGHTS and CDR2 YDEGEE. Trimming removed 0 bases from V and 5 bases from J, with 15 bases in between. The length of the CDR3 is 16 residues. CDR3 sequence reads: CASSLEFGGRRNTIYF. DNA of the CDR3: TGTGCCAGCAGCTTGGAGTTTGGGGGGCGCAGAAACACCATATATTTT.

The chain couples TRBV6-1 to TRBJ2-1; 7 positions match TRBD2. CDR3 length: 13 residues. Trimming at V came to 8 bases and at J to 10 bases, leaving 11 bases not matched to a gene. Germline CDR1 reads MNHNS; CDR2 reads SASEGT. The CDR3 DNA sequence: TGTGCCAGCCAGGCTAGCGGACAACGGGAGCAGTTCTTC. Protein sequence: CASQASGQREQFF.

V is TRBV25-1 and J is TRBJ2-3; D possibly uses TRBD1 or TRBD2 (6 bases each). Germline V gene sequence: CDR1 MGHDK, CDR2 SYGVNS. The ends were cut back, 3 bases at V and 4 bases at J, with 11 bases in the middle. The length of the CDR3 is 14 residues. CDR3: CASSDIGGPDTQYF. DNA of the CDR3: TGTGCCAGCAGTGATATAGGGGGGCCAGATACGCAGTATTTT.

Turning to this clone: Within the sample, other DNA sequences also encode this same CDR3. The J gene is TRBJ2-2, the V gene TRBV28, with 8 bases that match TRBD1. This CDR3 is built from 14 residues. Losses at the gene ends were 5 bases for V and 5 bases for J; bases not matched to a gene: 4. The germline gives CDR1 MDHEN, CDR2 SYDVKM. The CDR3 loop reads CASSLTGETGELFF. CDR3 DNA: TGTGCCAGCAGTCTGACAGGGGAAACCGGGGAGCTGTTTTTT.